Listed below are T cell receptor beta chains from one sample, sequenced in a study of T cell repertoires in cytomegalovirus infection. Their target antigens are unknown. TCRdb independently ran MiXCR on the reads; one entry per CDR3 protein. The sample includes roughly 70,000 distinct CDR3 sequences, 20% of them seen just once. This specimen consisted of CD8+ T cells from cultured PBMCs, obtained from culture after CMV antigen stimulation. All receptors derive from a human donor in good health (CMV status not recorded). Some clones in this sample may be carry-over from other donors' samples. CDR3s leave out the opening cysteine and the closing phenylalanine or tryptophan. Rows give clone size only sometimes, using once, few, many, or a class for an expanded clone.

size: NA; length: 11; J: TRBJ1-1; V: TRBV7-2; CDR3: ASTPSPGTEAF
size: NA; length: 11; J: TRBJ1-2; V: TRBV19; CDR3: ASIQEAVGGYT
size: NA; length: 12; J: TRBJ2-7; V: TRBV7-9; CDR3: ASSSVRGPVGQY
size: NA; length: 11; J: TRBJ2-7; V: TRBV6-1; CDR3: ASSERDPYEQY
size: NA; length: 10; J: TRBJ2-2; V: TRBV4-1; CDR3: ASSQVIGELF
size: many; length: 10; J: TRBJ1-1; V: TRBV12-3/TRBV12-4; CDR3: ASRTGFTEAF
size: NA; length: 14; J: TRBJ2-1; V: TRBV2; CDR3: ASSLGLAGGYNEQF
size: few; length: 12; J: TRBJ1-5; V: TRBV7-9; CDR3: ASSLGRGDQPQH
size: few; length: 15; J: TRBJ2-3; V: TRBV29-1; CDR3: SVEDGARGMSTDTQY
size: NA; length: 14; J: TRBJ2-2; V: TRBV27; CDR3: ASSPFAGGPTGELF
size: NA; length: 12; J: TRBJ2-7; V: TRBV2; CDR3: ASSGTGGKNEQY
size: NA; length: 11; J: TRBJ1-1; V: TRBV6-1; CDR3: ASSGGQNTEAF
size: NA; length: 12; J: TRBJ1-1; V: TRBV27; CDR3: ASSLTGMGTEAF
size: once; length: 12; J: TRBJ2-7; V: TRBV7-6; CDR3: ASSLDSGSYEQY
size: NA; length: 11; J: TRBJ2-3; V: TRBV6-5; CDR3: ASSYTSTDTQY
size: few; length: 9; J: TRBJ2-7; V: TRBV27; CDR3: ASKGNYEQY
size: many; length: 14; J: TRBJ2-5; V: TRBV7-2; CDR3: ASSLALGLEVKTQY
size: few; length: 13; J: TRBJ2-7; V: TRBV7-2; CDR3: ASSLHRDRDYEQY
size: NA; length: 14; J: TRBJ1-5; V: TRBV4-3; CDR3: ASSQEATASNQPQH
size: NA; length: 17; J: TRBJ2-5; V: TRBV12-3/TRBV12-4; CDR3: ASSPHAGATTPTKETQY
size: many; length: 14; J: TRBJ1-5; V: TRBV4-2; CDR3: ASSQDHVGDRRPQH
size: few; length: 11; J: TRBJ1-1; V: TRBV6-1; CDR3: ASSYRQNTEAF
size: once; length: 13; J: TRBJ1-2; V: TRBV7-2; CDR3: ASSLVEVTGYGYT
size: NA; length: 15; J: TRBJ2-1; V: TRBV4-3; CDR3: ASSQEVGLAVYNEQF
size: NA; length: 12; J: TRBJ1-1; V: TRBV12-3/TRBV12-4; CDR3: ASSRTGVWTEAF
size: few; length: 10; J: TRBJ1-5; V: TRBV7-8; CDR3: ASSAGIQPQH
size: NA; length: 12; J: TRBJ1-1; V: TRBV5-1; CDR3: ASSRGGRNTEAF
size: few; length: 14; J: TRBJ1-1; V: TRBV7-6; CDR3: ASSFDTGQGALEAF
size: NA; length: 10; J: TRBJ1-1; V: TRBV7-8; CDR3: ASGPMNTEAF
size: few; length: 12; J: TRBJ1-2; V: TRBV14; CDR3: ASSQVSGGYGYT
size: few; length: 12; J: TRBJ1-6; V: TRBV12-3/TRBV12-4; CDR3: ASTIGVYYSPLH
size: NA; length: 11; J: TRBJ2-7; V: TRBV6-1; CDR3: ASSERHFYEQY
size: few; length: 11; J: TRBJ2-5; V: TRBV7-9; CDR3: ASSRTTQETQY
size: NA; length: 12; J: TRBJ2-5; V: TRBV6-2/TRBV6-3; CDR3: ASMGLGPTETQY
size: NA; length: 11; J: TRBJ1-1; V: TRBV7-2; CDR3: ASTSELNTEAF
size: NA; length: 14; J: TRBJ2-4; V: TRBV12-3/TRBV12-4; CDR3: AIKRRRGPAKNIQY
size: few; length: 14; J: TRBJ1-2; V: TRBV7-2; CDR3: ASSAFISDRGRGYT
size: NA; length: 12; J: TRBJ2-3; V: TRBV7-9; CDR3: ASSLGIITDTQY
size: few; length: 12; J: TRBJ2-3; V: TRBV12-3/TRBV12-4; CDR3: ASTSKRGLDTQY
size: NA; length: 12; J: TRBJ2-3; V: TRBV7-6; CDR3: ASSPQRRTDTQY
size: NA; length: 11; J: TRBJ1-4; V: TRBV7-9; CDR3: AEPPGPNEKLF
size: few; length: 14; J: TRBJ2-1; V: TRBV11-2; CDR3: ASSLGLEGPYNEQF
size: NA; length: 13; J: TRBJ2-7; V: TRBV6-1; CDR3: ASSELAGACYEQY
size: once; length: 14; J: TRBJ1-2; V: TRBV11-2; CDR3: ASSLDRQGANYGYT
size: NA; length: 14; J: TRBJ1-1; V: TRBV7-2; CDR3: ASSSLPGQLITEAF
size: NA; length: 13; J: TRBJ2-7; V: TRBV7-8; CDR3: ASSLAAGGPYEQY
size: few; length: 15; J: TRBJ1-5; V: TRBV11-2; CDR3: ASSLGRGSRWNQPQH
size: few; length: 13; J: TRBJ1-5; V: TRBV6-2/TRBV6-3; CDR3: ASTAEGAGYQPQH
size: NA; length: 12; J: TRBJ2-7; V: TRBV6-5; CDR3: ASSYSGQFYEQY
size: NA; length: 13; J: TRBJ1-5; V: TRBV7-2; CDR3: ASSLVLGTNQPQH
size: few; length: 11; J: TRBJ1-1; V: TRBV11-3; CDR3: ASSLGPIAEAF
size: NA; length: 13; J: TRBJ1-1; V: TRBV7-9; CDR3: ASSLAQGWNTEAF
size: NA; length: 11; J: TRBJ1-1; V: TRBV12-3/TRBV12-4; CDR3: ASSLGKKQKAF
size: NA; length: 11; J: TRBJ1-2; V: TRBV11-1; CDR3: ASSSGPVYGYT